The sequence of this TCR beta chain was determined in a study of beta chain features in type 1 diabetes. The entirety of the isolated RNA underwent reverse transcription, so expressed TCRB transcripts were sequenced. Libraries were prepared by immunoSEQ multiplex PCR; TCRdb keeps only in-frame clonotypes and omits some of them. Here the sample spans 600,000 or so clones, around 12% being singletons. This clone was seen a few times. Its antigen is unknown. The V and J ends lost 8 bases and 7 bases, in that order; junction bases with no gene match: 10. Looked up from germline, CDR1 is SEHNR and CDR2 is FQNEAQ (reference sequence). CDR3 length equals 14 residues. The study, taken as a whole, reports: In patients and controls equally, PCR might favor templates that are shorter. Among patients with Type 1 diabetes, TCRB CDR3s were moderately but significantly shorter in every one of the four CD4+ subsets.

This sequence originates from a man aged 25-40 years with type 1 diabetes. Material for sequencing was naive CD4+ T cells from blood. This chain links TRBV7-9 with TRBJ1-2, with 10 bases lining up with TRBD1. The CDR3 sequence: CASEIGTGAGGYTF. As DNA, the CDR3 is TGTGCCAGCGAAATAGGGACAGGGGCTGGTGGCTACACCTTC.